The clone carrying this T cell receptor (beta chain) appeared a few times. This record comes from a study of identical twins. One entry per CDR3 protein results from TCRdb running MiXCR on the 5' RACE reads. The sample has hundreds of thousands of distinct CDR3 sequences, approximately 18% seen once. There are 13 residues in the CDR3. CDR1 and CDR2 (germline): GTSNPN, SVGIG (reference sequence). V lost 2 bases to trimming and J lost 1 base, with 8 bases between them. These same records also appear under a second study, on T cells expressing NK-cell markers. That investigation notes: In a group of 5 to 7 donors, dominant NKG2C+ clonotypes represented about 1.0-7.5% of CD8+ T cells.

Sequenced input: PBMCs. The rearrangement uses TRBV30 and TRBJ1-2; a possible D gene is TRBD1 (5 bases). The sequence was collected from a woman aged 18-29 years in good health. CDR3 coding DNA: TGTGCCTGGAGTTCGGGGGGTAACTATGGCTACACCTTC. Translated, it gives CAWSSGGNYGYTF.